A single sample gave rise to the 2 T cell receptor beta chains below, sequenced in a study of blood T cell repertoires in COVID-19 (dated by TCRdb to the early 2020s). The library was made by the immunoSEQ multiplex PCR assay. Imported from immuneACCESS, the table was reduced by TCRdb to in-frame sequences with V and J called. These copies leave out some clones; in studies compared against another copy, an unresolved V gene accounts for under half, and the cause of the remainder is not known. This sample gives approximately 230,000 clones in total; approximately 79% of them show up just once. The ten largest clones add up to around 4.1% of the sample. Sequences were obtained from peripheral blood. The receptor source for this set is a woman aged 40 to 50 with active or convalescent COVID-19.

The chain carries TRBV27 and TRBJ1-2, with D possibly being TRBD1 (5 bases). The CDR3 length is 18 residues. Between the trimmed V and J ends, which lost 6 bases and 5 bases, there was a span of 28 bases. Germline assignment: CDR1 MNHEY and CDR2 SMNVEV (reference sequence). CDR3 sequence reads: CASRGYGGGNEAPYGYTF. CDR3 DNA: TGTGCCAGCAGGGGTTACGGTGGGGGGAATGAGGCCCCATATGGCTACACCTTC.

V gene TRBV12-3 or TRBV12-4 combines with J gene TRBJ2-5; D uncertain. Trimming took off 4 bases at V and 5 bases at J, with 8 bases between the two ends. This CDR3 has 12 residues. The CDR3 spells CASSSSYETQYF. CDR3 nucleotides: TGTGCCAGCAGTTCCTCCTACGAGACCCAGTACTTC.